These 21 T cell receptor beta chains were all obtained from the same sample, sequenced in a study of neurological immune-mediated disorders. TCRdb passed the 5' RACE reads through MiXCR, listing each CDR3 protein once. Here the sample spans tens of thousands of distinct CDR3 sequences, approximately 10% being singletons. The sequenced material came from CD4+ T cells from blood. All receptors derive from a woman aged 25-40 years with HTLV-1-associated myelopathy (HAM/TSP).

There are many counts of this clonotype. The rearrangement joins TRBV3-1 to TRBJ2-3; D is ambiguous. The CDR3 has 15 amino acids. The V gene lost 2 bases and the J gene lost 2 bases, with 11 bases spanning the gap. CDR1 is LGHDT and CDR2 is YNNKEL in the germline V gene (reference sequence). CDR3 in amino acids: CASSQTVRNTDTQYF. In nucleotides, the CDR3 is TGTGCCAGCAGCCAAACCGTTAGGAACACAGATACGCAGTATTTT.

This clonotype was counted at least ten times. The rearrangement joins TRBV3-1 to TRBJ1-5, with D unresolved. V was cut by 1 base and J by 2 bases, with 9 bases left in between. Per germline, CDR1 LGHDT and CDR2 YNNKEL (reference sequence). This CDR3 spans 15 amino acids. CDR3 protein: CASSQGGVGNQPQHF. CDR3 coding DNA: TGTGCCAGCAGCCAAGGCGGGGTAGGCAATCAGCCCCAGCATTTT.

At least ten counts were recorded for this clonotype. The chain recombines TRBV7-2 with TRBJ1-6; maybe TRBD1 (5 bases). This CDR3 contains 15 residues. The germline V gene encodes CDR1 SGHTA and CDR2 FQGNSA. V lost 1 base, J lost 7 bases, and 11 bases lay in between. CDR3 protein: CASSLVGRVNSPLHF. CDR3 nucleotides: TGTGCCAGCAGCTTAGTGGGCAGGGTCAATTCACCCCTCCACTTT.

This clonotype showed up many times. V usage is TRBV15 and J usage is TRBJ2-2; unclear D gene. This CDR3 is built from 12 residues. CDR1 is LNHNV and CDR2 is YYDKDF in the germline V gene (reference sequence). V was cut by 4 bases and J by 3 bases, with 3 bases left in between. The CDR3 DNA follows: TGTGCCACCAGCACCTACACCGGGGAGCTGTTTTTT. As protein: CATSTYTGELFF.

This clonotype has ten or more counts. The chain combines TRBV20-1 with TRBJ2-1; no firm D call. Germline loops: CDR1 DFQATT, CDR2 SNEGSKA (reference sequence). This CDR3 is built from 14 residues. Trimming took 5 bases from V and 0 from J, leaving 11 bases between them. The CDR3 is CSALGYLSYNEQFF. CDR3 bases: TGCAGTGCTCTAGGGTACCTCTCCTACAATGAGCAGTTCTTC.

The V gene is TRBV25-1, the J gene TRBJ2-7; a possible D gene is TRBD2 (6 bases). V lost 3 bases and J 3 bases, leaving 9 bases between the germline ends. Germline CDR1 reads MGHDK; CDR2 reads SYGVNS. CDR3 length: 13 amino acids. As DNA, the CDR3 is TGTGCCAGCAGTGACGCGGGGTTCTACGAGCAGTACTTC. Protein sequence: CASSDAGFYEQYF.

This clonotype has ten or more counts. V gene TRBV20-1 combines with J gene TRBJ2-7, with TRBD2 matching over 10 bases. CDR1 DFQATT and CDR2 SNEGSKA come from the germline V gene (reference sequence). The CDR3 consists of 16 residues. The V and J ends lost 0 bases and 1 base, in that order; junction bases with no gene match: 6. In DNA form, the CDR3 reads TGCAGTGCTAGAGATGAACTAGCGGGGTGGTCCTACGAGCAGTACTTC. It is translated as CSARDELAGWSYEQYF.

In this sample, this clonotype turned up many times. The CDR3 nucleotides are TGCAGTGCTAGGCCCGGAGGGGGCATGGGTGGCTACACCTTC. As protein: CSARPGGGMGGYTF. The chain couples TRBV20-1 to TRBJ1-2, with 7 bases that match TRBD1. Germline CDR1 DFQATT, CDR2 SNEGSKA (reference sequence). V lost 3 bases and J lost 7; bases outside the gene matches: 11. The CDR3 extends over 14 amino acids.

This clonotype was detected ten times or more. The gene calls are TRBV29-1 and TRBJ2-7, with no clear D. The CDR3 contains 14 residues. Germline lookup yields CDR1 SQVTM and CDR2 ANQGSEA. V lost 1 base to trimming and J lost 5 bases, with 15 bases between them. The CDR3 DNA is TGCAGCGTTGAAGGTAGTGGGGTCTTGGACGAGCAGTACTTC. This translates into CSVEGSGVLDEQYF.

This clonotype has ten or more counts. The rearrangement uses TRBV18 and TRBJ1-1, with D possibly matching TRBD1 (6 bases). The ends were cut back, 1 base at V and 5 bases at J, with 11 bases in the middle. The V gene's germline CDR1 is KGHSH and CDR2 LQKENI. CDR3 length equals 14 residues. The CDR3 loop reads CASSPQGVGTEAFF. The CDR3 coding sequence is TGTGCCAGCTCACCACAGGGGGTTGGTACTGAAGCTTTCTTT.

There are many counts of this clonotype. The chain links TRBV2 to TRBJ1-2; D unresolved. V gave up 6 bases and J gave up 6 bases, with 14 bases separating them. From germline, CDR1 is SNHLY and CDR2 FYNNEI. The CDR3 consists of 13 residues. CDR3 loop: CASRRAVKDGYTF. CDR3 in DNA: TGTGCCAGCAGGCGGGCGGTTAAAGATGGCTACACCTTC.

Here the CDR3 reads CSARDSGRLHTKQFF. The CDR3 DNA reads TGCAGTGCTAGAGATAGTGGCAGGTTACACACTAAGCAGTTCTTC. The chain employs TRBV20-1 and TRBJ2-1; D is ambiguous. The CDR3 loop spans 15 amino acids. Per germline, CDR1 DFQATT and CDR2 SNEGSKA (reference sequence). With 0 bases removed from V and 11 bases from J, the gap between germline ends came to 20 bases.

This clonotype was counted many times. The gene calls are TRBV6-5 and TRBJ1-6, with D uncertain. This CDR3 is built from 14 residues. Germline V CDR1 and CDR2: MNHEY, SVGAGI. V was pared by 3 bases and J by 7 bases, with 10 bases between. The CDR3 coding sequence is TGTGCCAGCAGTTATCGGCAGTGGAATTCACCCCTCCACTTT. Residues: CASSYRQWNSPLHF.

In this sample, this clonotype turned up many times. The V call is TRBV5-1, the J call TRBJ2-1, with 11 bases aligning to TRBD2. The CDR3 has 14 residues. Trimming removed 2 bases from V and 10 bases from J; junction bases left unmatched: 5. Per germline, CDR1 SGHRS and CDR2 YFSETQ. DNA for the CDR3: TGCGCCAGCAGCTTAACTAGCGGGGGTAACGAGCAGTTCTTC. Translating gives CASSLTSGGNEQFF.

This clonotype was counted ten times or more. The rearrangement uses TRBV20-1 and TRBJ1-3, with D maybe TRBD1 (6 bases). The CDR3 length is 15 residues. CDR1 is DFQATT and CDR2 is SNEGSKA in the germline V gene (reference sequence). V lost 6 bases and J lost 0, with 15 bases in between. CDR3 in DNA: TGCAGTGCGATGGACAGCTTCAGCTCTGGAAACACCATATATTTT. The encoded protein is CSAMDSFSSGNTIYF.

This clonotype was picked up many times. CDR3 residues: CSARGGANEKLFF. CDR3 DNA: TGCAGTGCTAGAGGTGGAGCTAATGAAAAACTGTTTTTT. The chain uses TRBV20-1 and TRBJ1-4; no firm D call. Looked up from germline, CDR1 is DFQATT and CDR2 is SNEGSKA (reference sequence). Trimming removed 1 base from V and 3 bases from J, with 6 bases in between. There are 13 residues in the CDR3.

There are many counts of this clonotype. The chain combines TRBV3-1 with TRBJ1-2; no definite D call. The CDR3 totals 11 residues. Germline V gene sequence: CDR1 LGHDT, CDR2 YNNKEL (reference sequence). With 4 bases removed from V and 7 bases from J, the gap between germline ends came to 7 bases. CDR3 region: CASSRDGGYTF. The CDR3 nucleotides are TGTGCCAGCAGCCGAGATGGTGGCTACACCTTC.

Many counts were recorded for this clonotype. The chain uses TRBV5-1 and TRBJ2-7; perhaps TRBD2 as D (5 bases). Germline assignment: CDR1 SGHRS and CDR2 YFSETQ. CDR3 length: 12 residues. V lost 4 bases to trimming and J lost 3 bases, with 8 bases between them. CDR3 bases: TGCGCCAGCAGCGTCGGACTCTACGAGCAGTACTTC. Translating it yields CASSVGLYEQYF.

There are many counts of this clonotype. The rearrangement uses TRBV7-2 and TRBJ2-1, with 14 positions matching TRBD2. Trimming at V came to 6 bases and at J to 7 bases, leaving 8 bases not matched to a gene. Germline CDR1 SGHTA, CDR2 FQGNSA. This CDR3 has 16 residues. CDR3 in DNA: TGTGCCAGCAGTTGGACTAGCGGGGGGACCGGTAATGAGCAGTTCTTC. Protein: CASSWTSGGTGNEQFF.

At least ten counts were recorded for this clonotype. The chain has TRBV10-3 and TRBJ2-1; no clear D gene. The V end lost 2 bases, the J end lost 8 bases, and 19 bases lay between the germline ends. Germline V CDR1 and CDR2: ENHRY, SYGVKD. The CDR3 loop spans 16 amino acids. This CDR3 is CAISEPLQQAVHEQFF. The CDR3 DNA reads TGTGCCATCAGTGAGCCACTTCAACAAGCCGTCCATGAGCAGTTCTTC.

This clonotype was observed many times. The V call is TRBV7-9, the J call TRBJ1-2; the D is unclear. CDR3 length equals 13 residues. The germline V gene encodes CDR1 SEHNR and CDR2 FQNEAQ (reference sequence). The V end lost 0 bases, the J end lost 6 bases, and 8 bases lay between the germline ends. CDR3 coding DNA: TGTGCCAGCAGCTTAGCCGGGAGGGATGGCTACACCTTC. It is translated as CASSLAGRDGYTF.